This record concerns one T cell receptor (beta chain) sequence. This entry belongs to a study of blood T cell repertoires in COVID-19. Overall study context: Nucleic acid was either cDNA or gDNA, and it came from T cells, B-cell-depleted T cells, or PBMCs.

This CDR3 is 15 amino acids long. Germline values: CDR1 LNHDA, CDR2 SQIVND (reference sequence). V was pared by 5 bases and J by 7 bases, with 10 bases of the junction left unmatched. TCRdb keeps only in-frame clones here, not all; method: immunoSEQ multiplex PCR. Seen here are roughly 80,000 clones, 65% to 85% observed once, and the top ten hold 4.5% to 7%. The sample comprised peripheral blood. The sequence was obtained from a man aged 55 to 70 with active or convalescent COVID-19. The chain is built from TRBV19 and TRBJ1-5; 8 nucleotides agree with TRBD1. The DNA for the CDR3 is TGTGCCAGTAGTCCGTCAGGGGGCGAGGGGCAGCCCCAGCATTTT. Its protein is CASSPSGGEGQPQHF.